The clone carrying this TCR beta chain was found a few times. Its matching antigen is unknown. Every participating donor gave one draw, a heparinised blood sample averaging about 100 mL. A sort by CD45RO/CCR7/CD25/CD127/CD95/CD27 yielded CD4+ naive, central memory, regulatory and stem cell-like memory cells. This sample was taken from a study of beta chain features in type 1 diabetes. Findings and caveats of the study: When Type 1 diabetes patients were examined, their TCRB CDR3s proved moderately but significantly shorter in all four CD4+ subsets. Across patients, naive, central memory and Treg TCRB repertoires exhibited apparently greater similarity than was observed across healthy donors.

Expressed TCRB transcripts were sequenced after all isolated RNA was converted to cDNA. Sequenced by immunoSEQ multiplex PCR; TCRdb stores in-frame clones only, minus some. This sample yields under 250,000 clones, of which around 13% are seen a single time; about 0.018% belongs to the top ten. The ends lost 4 bases at V and 8 bases at J; junction bases unmatched: 13. This CDR3 region has 16 residues. Germline V CDR1 and CDR2: SEHNR, FQNEAQ (reference sequence). Sequenced sample: naive CD4+ T cells from blood. The TCR was taken from a man aged 30 to 39 with type 1 diabetes. The chain carries TRBV7-9 and TRBJ2-2; 7 bases are a match to TRBD2. CDR3 sequence: CASSSPAGLRFGELFF. CDR3 bases: TGTGCCAGCAGCTCGCCGGCGGGACTACGCTTTGGGGAGCTGTTTTTT.